This T cell receptor beta chain was documented in a study of shared clonotypes between healthy human individuals. Study-wide background: The donor group consisted of two women and three men, aged 18 to 49.

The CDR3 contains 15 residues. With V trimmed by 1 base and J by 4 bases, 4 bases remained unmatched. In germline, CDR1 is GTSNPN, CDR2 SVGIG (reference sequence). In the CD4+ fraction, cells were divided into CD45RA+ naive and CD45RA-negative memory subsets. Samples underwent the assay at deep level. TCRdb keeps only in-frame clones here, not all; method: immunoSEQ multiplex PCR. The sample holds 550,000 to 850,000 clones, over 55% seen once. The clonotype was recovered from a woman aged 30 to 39 in good health. The V and J genes are TRBV30 and TRBJ2-5; 12 bases agree with TRBD2. Sequenced: memory CD4+ T cells sorted from blood. Subset: CD45RA-negative fraction. This chain's CDR3 is CAWSGPSGRGETQYF. The DNA for the CDR3 is TGTGCCTGGAGTGGTCCTAGCGGGAGGGGAGAGACCCAGTACTTC. Full variable domain (rest looked up from reference TRBV30 and TRBJ2-5): SQTIHQWPATLVQPVGSPLSLECTVEGTSNPNLYWYRQAAGRGLQLLFYSVGIGQISSEVPQNLSASRPQDRQFILSSKKLLLSDSGFYLCAWSGPSGRGETQYFGPGTRLLVL.